This TCR beta chain was obtained from a study of blood T cell repertoires in COVID-19. The overall study: The United States, Italy and Spain provided the acute and convalescent COVID-19 samples. PBMCs, B-cell-depleted T cells, or T cells provided the cDNA or gDNA that made up the material.

This CDR3 has 14 amino acids. Germline CDR1 is LNHDA and CDR2 is SQIVND (reference sequence). V lost 5 bases and J lost 7, with 12 bases in between. Per the original data handling: Amplifying reference gene primers gave estimates of nucleated cell counts. Sequenced by immunoSEQ multiplex PCR; TCRdb stores in-frame clones only, minus some. V, J and clone size are those of that table, while D and trimming were read from the DNA. Here the sample spans approximately 150,000 clones, roughly 87% being singletons. The sequence came from a human donor in a cohort sampled during active COVID-19. The chain joins TRBV19 to TRBJ1-6; the D gene is possibly TRBD1 (5 bases). Sequenced sample: peripheral blood. CDR3 region: CASSGGHSNSPLHF. The CDR3 DNA reads TGTGCCAGTAGTGGCGGACACAGCAATTCACCCCTCCACTTT.